The next 20 T cell receptor beta chains were all read from a single sample in a study of T cell clonotyping in hematopoietic cell transplantation. Time point reported: recipient sample about 28 days before transplant, after cytoreduction. Libraries were prepared by immunoSEQ multiplex PCR; TCRdb keeps only in-frame clonotypes and omits some of them. This table holds tens of thousands of clones, less than 96% found once. Sample: peripheral blood mononuclear cells, taken before stem cell transplant. Every receptor here comes from a woman aged 50 to 60 with acute myeloid leukemia. Some clones in this sample may be carry-over from other donors' samples.

This clone was counted once. The chain links TRBV21-1 to TRBJ2-7; TRBD1, the D gene given by the table, was not confirmed from the DNA. TRBV21-1 is flagged as a pseudogene. The CDR3 extends over 14 amino acids. The CDR3 nucleotides read TGTGCCAGTAGAAACAGGGGTTGCTCCTACGAGCAGTACTTC. It codes for CASRNRGCSYEQYF.

The CDR3 DNA sequence: TGTGCCTGGAGTCGGCGGACTGGAAACACCATATATTTT. Encoded protein: CAWSRRTGNTIYF. The rearrangement links TRBV30 to TRBJ1-3, with D hard to call. The CDR3 totals 13 residues. V was clipped by 2 bases and J by 2 bases, with 7 bases between them. Per germline, CDR1 GTSNPN and CDR2 SVGIG (reference sequence).

V usage is TRBV5-1 and J usage is TRBJ2-5; D is unresolved. V lost 0 bases to trimming and J lost 2 bases, with 8 bases between them. Per germline, CDR1 SGHRS and CDR2 YFSETQ. The CDR3 has 14 residues. CDR3 sequence (DNA): TGCGCCAGCAGCTTGGTCCAGGCACAAGAGACCCAGTACTTC. Protein: CASSLVQAQETQYF.

The chain couples TRBV18 to TRBJ2-7; the D gene is possibly TRBD1 (6 bases). With 0 bases removed from V and 6 bases from J, the gap between germline ends came to 15 bases. Looked up from germline, CDR1 is KGHSH and CDR2 is LQKENI. The CDR3 runs to 15 residues. CDR3 in DNA: TGTGCCAGCTCACCACCTTCCAGGGGCAAGGGCGAGCAGTACTTC. Translating gives CASSPPSRGKGEQYF.

The genes are TRBV19 and TRBJ1-5; 12 bases fit TRBD1. The CDR3 consists of 15 residues. Germline V lookup: CDR1 LNHDA, CDR2 SQIVND (reference sequence). The V segment lost 6 bases and the J segment 5 bases; nucleotides outside the gene matches: 5. CDR3 DNA sequence: TGTGCCAGTAGACCCGGGACAGGGGGCTATCAGCCCCAGCATTTT. Translated, it gives CASRPGTGGYQPQHF.

The V gene is TRBV6-1, the J gene TRBJ2-5, with a tentative D call TRBD1 (5 bases). The V and J ends lost 3 bases and 3 bases respectively, with 8 bases between them. This CDR3 is 13 amino acids long. Germline lookup yields CDR1 MNHNS and CDR2 SASEGT. The CDR3 reads CASSDGREETQYF. CDR3 DNA: TGTGCCAGCAGTGACGGCAGGGAAGAGACCCAGTACTTC.

The J gene is TRBJ2-7, the V gene TRBV2; D is possibly TRBD1 (5 bases). V was clipped by 2 bases and J by 5 bases, with 7 bases between them. Looked up from germline, CDR1 is SNHLY and CDR2 is FYNNEI. CDR3 length: 12 amino acids. Here the CDR3 DNA reads TGTGCCAGCAGTGAACAGGGCGACGAGCAGTACTTC. Its protein product is CASSEQGDEQYF.

V and J are TRBV6-5 and TRBJ2-1; D gene ambiguous. The CDR3 length is 14 residues. Germline CDR1 MNHEY, CDR2 SVGAGI. With 6 bases removed from V and 0 bases from J, the gap between germline ends came to 9 bases. CDR3 DNA: TGTGCCAGCAGCTCTCCCGACTCCTACAATGAGCAGTTCTTC. This codes for CASSSPDSYNEQFF.

This rearrangement joins TRBV21-1 to TRBJ1-5. TRBV21-1 is assigned pseudogene status. The CDR3 has 13 residues. Here the CDR3 DNA reads TGTGCCAGCAGCATGGGACCCAATCAGCCCCAGCATTTT. Its protein product is CASSMGPNQPQHF.

The chain employs TRBV28 and TRBJ1-2; D gene unclear. Trimming pared 6 bases from V and 2 bases from J, leaving 13 bases between. The CDR3 has 14 amino acids. The V gene's germline CDR1 is MDHEN and CDR2 SYDVKM. In nucleotides, the CDR3 is TGTGCCAGCAGCACCCCTGCCCGAAACTATGGCTACACCTTC. Translated: CASSTPARNYGYTF.

The chain's CDR3 is CASSERTGRIYGYTF. CDR3 bases: TGTGCCAGCAGTGAACGGACAGGGAGGATTTATGGCTACACCTTC. This chain links TRBV25-1 with TRBJ1-2; TRBD1 aligns across 8 bases. CDR1 MGHDK and CDR2 SYGVNS come from the germline V gene. This CDR3 is 15 amino acids long. V lost 2 bases and J lost 5; bases outside the gene matches: 7.

The chain uses TRBV2 and TRBJ1-2; a possible D gene is TRBD1 (5 bases). This CDR3 is built from 14 residues. V gave up 8 bases and J gave up 2 bases, with 15 bases separating them. Germline V CDR1 and CDR2: SNHLY, FYNNEI. For the CDR3, the DNA is TGTGCCAGCCGACCGGCGGGGGGAAACTATGGCTACACCTTC. Protein sequence: CASRPAGGNYGYTF.

J is TRBJ2-6 and V is TRBV7-9; D remains unclear. This CDR3 has 11 residues. Germline V gene sequence: CDR1 SEHNR, CDR2 FQNEAQ (reference sequence). V lost 11 bases and J lost 0, with 2 bases in between. CDR3 DNA sequence: TGTGCCGGCTCTGGGGCCAACGTCCTGACTTTC. Translation gives CAGSGANVLTF.

The chain links TRBV7-2 to TRBJ1-6; tentative D call: TRBD1 (5 bases). Germline assignment: CDR1 SGHTA and CDR2 FQGNSA. CDR3 length: 14 residues. Trimming stripped 4 bases from V and 13 bases from J, with 17 bases between. The CDR3 DNA is TGTGCCAGCAGCTACGGGACCGCCGTAACCCCCCTCCACTTT. This translates into CASSYGTAVTPLHF.

The chain combines TRBV11-2 with TRBJ2-7, with 8 bases lining up with TRBD2. This CDR3 comprises 15 residues. Looked up from germline, CDR1 is SGHAT and CDR2 is FQNNGV. V lost 2 bases to trimming and J lost 2 bases; unmatched junction nucleotides: 5. The CDR3 reads CASSLIAGRPYEQYF. CDR3 DNA: TGTGCCAGCAGCTTAATAGCGGGACGTCCCTACGAGCAGTACTTC.

The gene calls are TRBV7-6 and TRBJ2-1; D is perhaps TRBD2 (5 bases). Germline lookup yields CDR1 SGHVS and CDR2 FNYEAQ. Trimming removed 1 base at V and 9 bases at J, with 13 bases between. This CDR3 comprises 14 residues. For the CDR3, the DNA is TGTGCCAGCAGCTTAGAGTCTAGCTTTCGTGAGCAGTTCTTC. Its translation is CASSLESSFREQFF.

J is TRBJ1-5 and V is TRBV19; D possibly corresponds to TRBD1 (6 bases). CDR3 size: 14 residues. Per germline, CDR1 LNHDA and CDR2 SQIVND (reference sequence). Trimming pared 10 bases from V and 7 bases from J, leaving 20 bases between. The CDR3 nucleotides read TGTGCCACCTCGTCCTGGGGGGCAGGGCAGCCCCAGCATTTT. Amino acid sequence: CATSSWGAGQPQHF.

CDR3 region: CASSLLSGGYDEQYF. CDR3 bases: TGTGCCAGCAGCTTATTATCCGGGGGTTACGACGAGCAGTACTTC. The rearrangement links TRBV7-9 to TRBJ2-7; weak D call: TRBD2 (6 bases). This CDR3 comprises 15 residues. V dropped 2 bases and J dropped 5 bases, with 16 bases sitting between them. Germline CDR1 and CDR2: SEHNR and FQNEAQ (reference sequence). The entire variable domain, with the rest obtained from reference TRBV7-9 and TRBJ2-7, is as follows: DTGVSQNPRHKITKRGQNVTFRCDPISEHNRLYWYRQTLGQGPEFLTYFQNEAQLEKSRLLSDRFSAERPKGSFSTLEIQRTEQGDSAMYLCASSLLSGGYDEQYFGPGTRLTVT.

CDR3 protein: CASRLRAHQPQHF. The CDR3 DNA sequence: TGTGCCAGCAGGCTAAGGGCTCATCAGCCCCAGCATTTT. The chain links TRBV27 to TRBJ1-5; no firm D call. Germline CDR1 reads MNHEY; CDR2 reads SMNVEV (reference sequence). Trimming took off 6 bases at V and 5 bases at J, with 11 bases between the two ends. This CDR3 is 13 amino acids long.

V is TRBV6-1 and J is TRBJ1-4; 8 bases map to TRBD1. Per germline, CDR1 MNHNS and CDR2 SASEGT. There are 15 residues in the CDR3. J gave up 7 bases and V 0 bases, and 4 bases lay outside the gene matches. CDR3: CASSEAQGAFEKLFF. CDR3 sequence (DNA): TGTGCCAGCAGTGAAGCGCAGGGGGCTTTTGAAAAACTGTTTTTT.